The source of this TCR beta chain is a study of sequential checkpoint blockade in melanoma. Findings and caveats of the study: Patients with week-13 increases in T-cell fraction and clonality benefited about 30 times more often.

In the case of this clone: Antigen: not known.

Profiling relied on immunoSEQ multiplex PCR, and the TCRdb table lists in-frame clones only, not all of them. The sample carries about 12,000 clones, roughly 27% recorded once. Treatment defined: randomized to nivolumab then ipilimumab (arm A) or the reverse (arm B). No patient had prior DNA-damaging chemotherapy. The V gene end was trimmed by 1 base and the J gene end by 5 bases; junction bases not matched to a gene: 4. The CDR3 spans 14 residues. CDR1 is LNHNV and CDR2 is YYDKDF in the germline V gene (reference sequence). This material consisted of tumor tissue (inferred from file names), taken from a patient given nivolumab and ipilimumab in sequence. The rearrangement links TRBV15 to TRBJ2-5; 7 bases map to TRBD1. The TCR comes from a human donor with melanoma. The CDR3 bases are TGTGCCACCAGCAGAGTAGGGGGCTGGGAGACCCAGTACTTC. Translating gives CATSRVGGWETQYF.